The entry that follows covers one T cell receptor beta chain sequence. The V segment lost 5 bases and the J segment 6 bases; nucleotides outside the gene matches: 11. The CDR3 is 16 amino acids. The germline gives CDR1 SEHNR, CDR2 FQNEAQ (reference sequence). This sample was included in a study of T cell changes during pregnancy in multiple sclerosis. Profiling relied on immunoSEQ multiplex PCR, and the TCRdb table lists in-frame clones only, not all of them. Of around 20,000 clones detected, around 90% appear once; the ten largest clones hold nearly 5.5%. This sequence joins TRBV7-9 and TRBJ2-2; 8 bases are a match to TRBD1. The TCR originated in a female donor in good health, enrolled as a control in a pregnancy study. The source material was CD8+ T cells from peripheral blood mononuclear cells, sampled after pregnancy. The CDR3 spells CASSPRTGLVAGELFF. CDR3 in DNA: TGTGCCAGCAGCCCCCGGACAGGGCTAGTAGCCGGGGAGCTGTTTTTT.